The T cell receptor beta chain under discussion was sequenced for a study of CD4 T cells in relation to SARS-CoV-2 and coronaviruses. Whole-study context: Negative control cultures got HIV-1 Nef peptides or no peptide. Study conclusions and caveats: Monoreactive clones expanded significantly more to SARS-CoV-2 than crossreactive clones did.

Profiling relied on immunoSEQ multiplex PCR, and the TCRdb table lists in-frame clones only, not all of them. The table has some 21,000 clones, approximately 80% seen once. The J segment lost 8 bases and the V segment lost 1 base, leaving 9 bases of the junction unmatched. Per germline, CDR1 LNHDA and CDR2 SQIVND (reference sequence). This CDR3 comprises 15 residues. CD4+ T cells from unexposed donors were obtained before the COVID-19 pandemic (2011-2018). The cells were cultured for less than twelve days before CD4+ T cells were isolated. This clone was seen more than once but under ten times. Its matching antigen is unknown.

The sequence derives from a human donor in good health. This chain joins TRBV19 and TRBJ1-2; 8 nucleotides line up with TRBD1. The sequenced material came from CD4+ T cells from PBMCs, cultured in vitro. The CDR3 DNA is TGTGCCAGTAGTATAGGCCTGGACAGGGTAGTCGGCTACACCTTC. This sequence encodes CASSIGLDRVVGYTF.